This T cell receptor beta chain was retrieved from a study of shared clonotypes between healthy human individuals. Donors were healthy HIV-negative adults without recent acute infections or vaccinations. CD45RA-negative memory and CD45RA+ naive subsets were split from the CD4+ cells. General study results and limits: Sharing across four donors was highest in naive CD4 (about 5%) and lowest in memory CD8 (0.4%). Rarefaction curves obtained for sorted subsets showed sequencing incomplete despite large depth.

Assay used: immunoSEQ multiplex PCR; TCRdb lists only in-frame clones, some missing. The sample consists of under 1,900,000 clones, approximately 98.5% of them appearing once. This CDR3 has 12 amino acids. Germline V gives CDR1 MDHEN, CDR2 SYDVKM. V lost 2 bases, J lost 9 bases, and 8 bases lay in between. Points on this clone: Its antigen is currently unknown.

Sequencing was done on a sample of naive CD4+ T cells sorted from blood. Noted subset: CD45RA+ positively selected. This rearrangement joins TRBV28 to TRBJ1-5; D is uncertain. The TCR sequence derives from a man aged 30 to 39 in good health. CDR3 coding DNA: TGTGCCAGCAGTTTAATGACCAGGCCCCAGCATTTT. This translates into CASSLMTRPQHF.